This T cell receptor beta chain was identified in a study of blood T cell repertoires in COVID-19. For the study at large: Collection of acute and convalescent COVID-19 samples took place in the United States, Italy and Spain.

Per germline, CDR1 SGHKS and CDR2 YYEKEE (reference sequence). Trimming took 6 bases from V and 8 from J; bases not matched to a gene: 7. The CDR3 is 13 amino acids. TCRdb's table, derived via immunoSEQ multiplex PCR, lists solely in-frame clones and lacks some. The table includes 450,000 to 500,000 clones, 70% to 90% detected once. This chain connects TRBV5-5 to TRBJ1-4; 7 bases fit TRBD1. What was sequenced was peripheral blood. This TCR came from a human donor in a cohort sampled during active COVID-19. Here the CDR3 reads CASNPGGSEKLFF. As DNA, the CDR3 is TGTGCCAGCAACCCAGGGGGGTCCGAAAAACTGTTTTTT.